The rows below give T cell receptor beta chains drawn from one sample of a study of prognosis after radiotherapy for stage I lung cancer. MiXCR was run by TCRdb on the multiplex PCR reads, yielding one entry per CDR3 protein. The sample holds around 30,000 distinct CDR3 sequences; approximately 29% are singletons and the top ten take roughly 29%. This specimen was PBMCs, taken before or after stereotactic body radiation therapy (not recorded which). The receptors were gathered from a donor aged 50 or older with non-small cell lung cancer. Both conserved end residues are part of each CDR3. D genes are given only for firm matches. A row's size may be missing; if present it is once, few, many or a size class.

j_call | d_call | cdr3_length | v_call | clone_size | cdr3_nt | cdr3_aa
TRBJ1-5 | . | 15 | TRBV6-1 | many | TGTGCCAGCAGGACGGGGGACGCGGACAATCAGCCCCAGCATTTT | CASRTGDADNQPQHF
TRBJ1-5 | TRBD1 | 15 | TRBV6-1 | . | TGTGCCAGCAGACCACAGGGGTTTAGCAATCAGCCCCAGCATTTT | CASRPQGFSNQPQHF
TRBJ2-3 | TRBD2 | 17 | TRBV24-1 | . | TGTGCCACCAGTTCCCTTCGGACTAGCATATCGAGAGATAAGCAGTATTTT | CATSSLRTSISRDKQYF
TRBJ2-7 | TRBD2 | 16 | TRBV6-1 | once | TGTGCCAGCAGTGAAGATCCCAGCGGGGGATCACACGAGCAGTACTTC | CASSEDPSGGSHEQYF
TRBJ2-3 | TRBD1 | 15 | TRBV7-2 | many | TGTGCCAGCAGCTCCTGGACAGGGGCAACAGATACGCAGTATTTT | CASSSWTGATDTQYF
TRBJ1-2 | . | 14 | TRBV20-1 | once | TGCAGTGCTAGAGATCATTCGAGTCCCTATGGCTACACCTTC | CSARDHSSPYGYTF
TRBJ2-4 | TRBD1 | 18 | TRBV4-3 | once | TGCGCCAGCAGCCTCAACATTCCGACGGGACAGGCAGGGGACATTCAGTACTTC | CASSLNIPTGQAGDIQYF
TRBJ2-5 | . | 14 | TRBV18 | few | TGTGCCAGCTCCGACTACACGAGGGAAGAGACCCAGTACTTC | CASSDYTREETQYF
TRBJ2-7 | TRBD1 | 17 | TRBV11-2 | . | TGTGCCAGCAGCTATCATGAGGTCCCGACAGGGGGCGACGAGCAGTACTTC | CASSYHEVPTGGDEQYF
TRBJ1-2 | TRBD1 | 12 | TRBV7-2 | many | TGTGCCAGCAGCTCCCGGACAGGGGACTACACCTTC | CASSSRTGDYTF
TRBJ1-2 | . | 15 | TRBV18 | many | TGTGCCAGCTCACCACCGCAGAACTGGTGGAGCGGCTACACCTTC | CASSPPQNWWSGYTF
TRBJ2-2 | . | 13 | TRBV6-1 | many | TGTGCCAGCGGGGCTCCTGGCACCGGGGAGCTGTTTTTT | CASGAPGTGELFF
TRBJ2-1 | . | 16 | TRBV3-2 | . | TGTGCCAGCAGCCAAGATAGGGGGGGGGCCTACAATGAGCAGTTCTTC | CASSQDRGGAYNEQFF
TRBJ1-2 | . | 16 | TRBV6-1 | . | TGTGCCAGCAGTCTTTTATGCGGGGGGAGAGACTATGACTACACCTTC | CASSLLCGGRDYDYTF
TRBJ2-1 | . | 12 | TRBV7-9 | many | TGTGCCAGCTCCCTACCCATAGGTGAGCAGTTCTTC | CASSLPIGEQFF
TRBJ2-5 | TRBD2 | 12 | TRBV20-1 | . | TGCAGTGCTGTGGGGACTAGAGAGACCCAGCACTTC | CSAVGTRETQHF
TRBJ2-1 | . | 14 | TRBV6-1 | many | TGTGCCAGCAAGGGGGTCAACTCCTACAATGAGCAGTTCTTC | CASKGVNSYNEQFF
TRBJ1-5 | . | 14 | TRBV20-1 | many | TGCAGTGCTAGAGATCCCAGGGAAGGGCAGCCCCAGCATTTT | CSARDPREGQPQHF
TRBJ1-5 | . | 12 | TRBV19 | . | TGTGCCACCAGACAGTTCAATCAGCCCCAGCATTTT | CATRQFNQPQHF
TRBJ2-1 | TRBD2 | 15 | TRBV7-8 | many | TGTGCCAGCAGCCTAGCGGGGGTTGCCTACAATGAGCAGTTCTTC | CASSLAGVAYNEQFF